This is a list of T cell receptor beta chains from one sample in a study of blood T cell repertoires in COVID-19. Repertoires were generated with immunoSEQ multiplex PCR, while TCRdb's copy carries only in-frame clones and drops some. The sample gives 150,000 or so clones, 78% of which show up once; under 2% is in the top ten. The sequenced sample consisted of peripheral blood. The source is a man aged 80 or over with acute or convalescent COVID-19. The CDR3 runs from the conserved cysteine through the conserved F or W. The D gene is left open where the match is weak. Size is stated for part of the rows, as once, few or many counts, or as a class when the clone is expanded.

TRBJ1-4,TRBV6-4,-,TRBD1,CASRMITGGGRANEKLFF,TGTGCCAGCAGGATGATAACAGGGGGTGGAAGGGCTAATGAAAAACTGTTTTTT
TRBJ2-3,TRBV5-1,-,-,CASSSGAGDTQYF,TGCGCCAGCAGCTCAGGGGCCGGAGATACGCAGTATTTT
TRBJ2-2,TRBV11-2,-,TRBD2,CASSSASGGAGGELFF,TGTGCCAGCAGCTCAGCTAGCGGGGGGGCCGGCGGGGAGCTGTTTTTT
TRBJ2-3,TRBV30,once,TRBD2,CAWSLTGGSDTQYF,TGTGCCTGGAGTTTAACGGGGGGGTCGGATACGCAGTATTTT
TRBJ2-5,TRBV3-1/TRBV3-2,-,-,CASSQVPGLSQETQYF,TGTGCCAGCAGCCAAGTGCCGGGACTCAGCCAAGAGACCCAGTACTTC
TRBJ2-6,TRBV27,-,-,CASTLSGANVLTF,TGTGCCAGCACCCTCTCTGGGGCCAACGTCCTGACTTTC
TRBJ2-2,TRBV24-1,-,TRBD2,CAPFRGDYTGELFF,TGTGCCCCCTTCCGGGGGGACTACACCGGGGAGCTGTTTTTT
TRBJ2-2,TRBV11-2,-,TRBD2,CASSLVNSGGPNTGELFF,TGTGCCAGCAGCTTAGTAAATAGCGGGGGCCCGAACACCGGGGAGCTGTTTTTT
TRBJ2-3,TRBV6-5,once,TRBD1,CASSLTGGLGADTQYF,TGTGCCAGCAGTTTGACAGGGGGTTTAGGGGCAGATACGCAGTATTTT
TRBJ1-5,TRBV27,-,-,CASSPGQGPEQPQHF,TGTGCCAGCAGTCCCGGACAAGGCCCAGAACAGCCCCAGCATTTT
TRBJ1-1,TRBV11-2,-,-,CASSPALLNTEAFF,TGTGCCAGCAGCCCCGCTCTATTGAACACTGAAGCTTTCTTT
TRBJ1-1,TRBV2,-,-,CASSELIGGDVAFF,TGTGCCAGCAGTGAGCTTATAGGAGGGGATGTAGCTTTCTTT
TRBJ2-1,TRBV5-1,-,TRBD2,CASSFGGDEQFF,TGCGCCAGCAGCTTCGGGGGGGATGAGCAGTTCTTC
TRBJ1-6,TRBV2,few,-,CASQAPDYNSPLHF,TGTGCCAGCCAGGCTCCAGATTATAATTCACCCCTCCACTTT
TRBJ2-1,TRBV18,-,-,CASSPGSGPYNEQFF,TGTGCCAGCTCACCGGGCTCAGGGCCTTACAATGAGCAGTTCTTC
TRBJ1-5,TRBV3-1/TRBV3-2,once,-,CASSVREDQPQHF,TGTGCCAGCAGCGTCAGGGAGGATCAGCCCCAGCATTTT
TRBJ1-2,TRBV5-6,-,TRBD1,CASSSRGPGYTF,TGTGCCAGCAGCTCCAGGGGGCCTGGCTACACCTTC
TRBJ1-2,TRBV7-2,-,TRBD1,CASSFTGAPDGYTF,TGTGCCAGCAGCTTTACAGGGGCCCCCGATGGCTACACCTTC
TRBJ2-3,TRBV15,-,-,CATSRGYSLSDTQYF,TGTGCCACCAGCAGAGGGTACTCCCTTTCAGATACGCAGTATTTT
TRBJ1-1,TRBV6-5,-,TRBD1,CATQEVGQGNTEAFF,TGTGCGACCCAAGAGGTGGGACAGGGGAACACTGAAGCTTTCTTT
TRBJ2-6,TRBV9,-,-,CASSVDAGSGANVLTF,TGTGCCAGCAGCGTAGATGCCGGGTCTGGGGCCAACGTCCTGACTTTC
TRBJ1-1,TRBV11-1,once,TRBD1,CASRTYRGVTEAFF,TGTGCCAGCAGGACCTACAGGGGAGTAACTGAAGCTTTCTTT
TRBJ2-7,TRBV7-9,few,-,CASSLLTGEQYF,TGTGCCAGCAGCTTACTGACGGGCGAGCAGTACTTC
TRBJ1-2,TRBV6-5,few,-,CASKQDPLNYGYTF,TGTGCCAGCAAACAGGATCCTCTCAACTATGGCTACACCTTC
TRBJ2-2,TRBV5-1,-,-,CASSVTGTPNTGELFF,TGCGCCAGCAGCGTCACCGGGACTCCGAACACCGGGGAGCTGTTTTTT
TRBJ2-1,TRBV6-1,-,TRBD1,CASSDGLQGDEQFF,TGTGCCAGCAGTGACGGATTACAGGGGGATGAGCAGTTCTTC
TRBJ1-1,TRBV19,-,-,CASSIRGGDMNTEAFF,TGTGCCAGTAGCATCCGAGGGGGGGACATGAACACTGAAGCTTTCTTT
TRBJ1-1,TRBV7-9,-,-,CASSLDRKETEAFF,TGTGCCAGCAGCTTAGATCGAAAGGAGACTGAAGCTTTCTTT
TRBJ1-4,TRBV5-6,-,-,CASSWGHRPNEKLFF,TGTGCCAGCAGCTGGGGACACCGGCCGAATGAAAAACTGTTTTTT